This is a list of T cell receptor beta chains from one sample in a study of T cells after yellow fever vaccination. TCRdb analysed the 5' RACE reads with MiXCR anew, one entry per CDR3 protein. The table lists about 240,000 distinct CDR3 sequences, around 7% of them singletons. The source was CD4+ T cells sorted from PBMCs, collected 15 days after the yellow fever booster vaccination. These receptor sequences come from a man aged 30 to 45 who received the YFV17D yellow fever vaccine. CDR3s include the opening cysteine and the closing phenylalanine or tryptophan. Fields, in order: D gene, clone size, V gene, J gene, CDR3 protein, CDR3 DNA. A D gene is named only where the DNA matches it firmly. Size tells how often a clone was seen (once, few, many) or the class of an expanded clone, and some rows leave it out.

.	.	TRBV27	TRBJ2-1	CASSLLKFF	TGTGCCAGCAGTTTACTAAAGTTCTTC
.	many	TRBV20-1	TRBJ2-1	CSARDRRNREQFF	TGCAGTGCTAGAGATCGGAGGAATCGTGAGCAGTTCTTC
TRBD1	.	TRBV11-2	TRBJ2-7	CASSRRDRGVLAGSYEQYF	TGTGCCAGCAGTCGCCGGGACAGGGGAGTGCTAGCGGGCTCATACGAGCAGTACTTC
TRBD2	.	TRBV5-1	TRBJ2-5	CASSLEGLAGGPGETQYF	TGCGCCAGCAGCTTGGAGGGACTAGCGGGAGGGCCTGGAGAGACCCAGTACTTC
.	few	TRBV7-2	TRBJ2-4	CASSLALGRVDIQYF	TGTGCCAGCAGCTTAGCTTTGGGCAGGGTGGACATTCAGTACTTC
TRBD1	many	TRBV20-1	TRBJ1-2	CSATIQGAGGYTF	TGCAGTGCTACCATACAGGGGGCAGGTGGCTACACCTTC
.	many	TRBV7-9	TRBJ1-1	CASSFGQLNTEAFF	TGTGCCAGCAGCTTCGGACAGCTGAACACTGAAGCTTTCTTT
.	few	TRBV4-3	TRBJ2-1	CASSQGRDIYNEQFF	TGCGCCAGCAGCCAAGGGCGGGACATCTACAATGAGCAGTTCTTC
TRBD2	few	TRBV7-2	TRBJ2-3	CASSPQGLAGRDTQYF	TGTGCCAGCAGCCCCCAAGGGCTAGCGGGACGAGATACGCAGTATTTT
.	.	TRBV4-2	TRBJ2-7	CASSQEEAGVGREQYF	TGTGCCAGCAGCCAAGAAGAGGCGGGCGTTGGACGCGAGCAGTACTTC
.	few	TRBV7-2	TRBJ2-5	CASTAGAGSTQYF	TGTGCCAGCACCGCGGGGGCGGGGTCTACCCAGTACTTC
.	few	TRBV20-1	TRBJ1-1	CSARAGALNTEAFF	TGCAGTGCTAGAGCGGGAGCATTGAACACTGAAGCTTTCTTT
TRBD2	many	TRBV5-1	TRBJ2-3	CASSPRDGGEDTQYF	TGCGCCAGCAGCCCACGGGACGGGGGGGAGGATACGCAGTATTTT
.	.	TRBV3-1	TRBJ1-4	CASNSGRYNEKLFF	TGTGCCAGCAACTCAGGACGGTATAATGAAAAACTGTTTTTT
.	many	TRBV20-1	TRBJ2-4	CSARDPSLAKNIQYF	TGCAGTGCTAGAGATCCAAGTCTAGCCAAAAACATTCAGTACTTC
.	many	TRBV5-1	TRBJ2-2	CASRRTDTGELFF	TGCGCCAGCAGGCGGACAGACACCGGGGAGCTGTTTTTT
.	.	TRBV4-3	TRBJ2-1	CASSQGTHAYNEQFF	TGCGCCAGCAGCCAAGGGACTCACGCCTACAATGAGCAGTTCTTC
TRBD1	few	TRBV18	TRBJ1-3	CASSKGTLTGTGNTIYF	TGTGCCAGCTCAAAGGGGACCCTGACAGGGACTGGAAACACCATATATTTT
TRBD1	.	TRBV6-1	TRBJ1-2	CASSQPAGGGYTF	TGTGCCAGCAGTCAACCAGCAGGGGGAGGCTACACCTTC
.	.	TRBV10-3	TRBJ2-5	CAISEPGQETQYF	TGTGCCATCAGTGAACCGGGACAAGAGACCCAGTACTTC
.	.	TRBV5-8	TRBJ2-5	CASSLGDRAQETQYF	TGTGCCAGCAGCTTGGGTGACAGAGCCCAAGAGACCCAGTACTTC
.	many	TRBV7-9	TRBJ2-3	CASSSTVSDTQYF	TGTGCCAGCAGCTCCACTGTGTCAGATACGCAGTATTTT
.	many	TRBV10-3	TRBJ2-1	CAISFSDRLNDNEQFF	TGTGCCATCAGCTTCAGCGACCGTCTTAATGACAATGAGCAGTTCTTC
.	few	TRBV29-1	TRBJ1-5	CSVSEGHQNQPQHF	TGCAGCGTTAGTGAAGGGCATCAGAATCAGCCCCAGCATTTT
.	few	TRBV16	TRBJ2-3	CASSLRFGDSPKLADTQYF	TGTGCCAGCAGCCTAAGATTCGGGGACTCTCCCAAGCTGGCAGATACGCAGTATTTT
TRBD1	few	TRBV18	TRBJ1-2	CASSTMDRSYGYTF	TGTGCCAGCTCAACAATGGACAGGAGCTATGGCTACACCTTC